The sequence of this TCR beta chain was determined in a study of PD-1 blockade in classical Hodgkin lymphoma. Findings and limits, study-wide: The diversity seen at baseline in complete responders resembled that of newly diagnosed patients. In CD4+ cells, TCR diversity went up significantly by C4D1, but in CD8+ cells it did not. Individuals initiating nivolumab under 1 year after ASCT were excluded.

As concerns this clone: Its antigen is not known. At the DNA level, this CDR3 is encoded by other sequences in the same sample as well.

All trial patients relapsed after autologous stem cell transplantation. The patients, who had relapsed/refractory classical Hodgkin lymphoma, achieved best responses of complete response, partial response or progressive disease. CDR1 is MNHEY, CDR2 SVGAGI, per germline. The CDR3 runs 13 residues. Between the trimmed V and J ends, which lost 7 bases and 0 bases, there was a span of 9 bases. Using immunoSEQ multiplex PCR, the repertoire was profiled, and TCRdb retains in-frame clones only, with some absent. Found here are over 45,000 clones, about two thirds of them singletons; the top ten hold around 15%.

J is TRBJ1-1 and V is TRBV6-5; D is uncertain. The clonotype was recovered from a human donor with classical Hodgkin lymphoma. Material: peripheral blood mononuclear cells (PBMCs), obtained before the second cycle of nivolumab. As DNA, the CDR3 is TGTGCCAGCAATACGGCCCTGAACACTGAAGCTTTCTTT. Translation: CASNTALNTEAFF.